Listed here are 27 T cell receptor beta chains from one sample, sequenced in a study of T cell clonality in common variable immunodeficiency. The repertoire was sequenced with immunoSEQ multiplex PCR; TCRdb's copy has only in-frame clones and lacks some. The sample yields roughly 43,000 clones, without any singletons. Sample: peripheral blood mononuclear cells. These receptors were taken from a person aged 18-70 years in good health.

This clone was found many times. The read terminates 3 residues before the CDR3 end, so the remaining end is supplied by the germline J gene. V usage is TRBV2 and J usage is TRBJ1-1; possible D gene TRBD1, 6 bases. This CDR3 comprises 14 residues. V shed 5 bases and J shed 6 bases, with 16 bases lying between them. The germline V gene has CDR1 SNHLY and CDR2 FYNNEI. CDR3 DNA (partial): TGTGCCAGCAGTTTTAGGGACATTGGCCCTGAA. This codes for CASSFRDIGPE. Given in full, the CDR3 is CASSFRDIGPEAFF.

The sample holds many counts of this clone. Sequencing ends 3 residues short of the CDR3 end; the germline J gene provides the rest. The chain combines TRBV7-6 with TRBJ2-1, with 10 bases aligning to TRBD1. J gave up 0 bases and V 5 bases, and 1 base lay outside the gene matches. The CDR3 covers 15 residues. The germline gives CDR1 SGHVS, CDR2 FNYEAQ. The CDR3 here is CASSRTGGSYNEQFF. The part of the CDR3 DNA that was read is TGTGCCAGCAGCAGGACAGGGGGCTCCTACAATGAG.

This clone was found many times. Read data end 3 residues before the CDR3 end; the end is taken from the germline J gene. The chain carries TRBV4-1 and TRBJ1-1; D unclear. Trimming pared 1 base from V and 7 bases from J, leaving 4 bases between. CDR3 size: 11 residues. CDR1 MGHRA and CDR2 YSYEKL come from the germline V gene. The covered CDR3 bases are TGCGCCAGCAGCCAAGGGCTTGAA. It encodes CASSQGLE. The complete CDR3 sequence is CASSQGLEAFF.

The table lists this clone with many counts. The sequence runs out 3 residues before the end of the CDR3; the remainder is reconstructed from the germline J gene. The J gene is TRBJ2-7, the V gene TRBV5-1, with 7 bases matching TRBD1. The CDR3 contains 14 residues. CDR1 is SGHRS and CDR2 is YFSETQ in the germline V gene. The junction had 3 bases not matched to a gene; V was cut back by 0 bases and J by 3 bases. The sequenced part of the CDR3 DNA is TGCGCCAGCAGCTTGGCGCAGGGGGACTACGAG. Protein: CASSLAQGDYE. Given in full, the CDR3 is CASSLAQGDYEQYF.

This clone has at least ten counts. Read data end 3 residues before the CDR3 end; the end is taken from the germline J gene. This chain connects TRBV5-6 to TRBJ2-7, with 8 bases that match TRBD1. From germline, CDR1 is SGHDT and CDR2 YYEEEE. The CDR3 totals 14 residues. Trimming at V came to 0 bases and at J to 6 bases, leaving 5 bases not matched to a gene. The CDR3 sequence is CASSLVDRGLEQYF. CDR3 DNA, as far as it was read: TGTGCCAGCAGCTTGGTCGACAGGGGTCTCGAG.

This clone was seen ten or more times. CDR3: CASRRQQQETQYF. The CDR3 DNA, read in part, is TGCGCCAGCAGGAGACAGCAACAAGAGACC. The V call is TRBV5-1, the J call TRBJ2-5; D perhaps matches TRBD1 (5 bases). Read sequence stops 3 residues before the CDR3 end, and the germline J gene provides the missing end. Germline V CDR1 and CDR2: SGHRS, YFSETQ. Trimming took off 5 bases at V and 2 bases at J, with 10 bases between the two ends. There are 13 residues in the CDR3.

This clone was counted many times. Mismatch with germline at one junction end may stem from a read error. The DNA ends 3 residues before the CDR3 does, and the rest of the CDR3 is filled in from the germline J gene. The chain uses TRBV7-7 and TRBJ2-7; 9 nucleotides match TRBD1. Germline V CDR1 and CDR2: SSHAT, FNYEAQ (reference sequence). This CDR3 contains 15 residues. CDR3 in amino acids: CASSLAPDRGHEQYF. CDR3 bases read: TGTGCTAGCAGCTTAGCCCCGGACAGGGGACACGAG.

This clone appeared many times. With the read ending 3 residues before the CDR3 end, the germline J gene is used to fill in that end. The gene calls are TRBV5-1 and TRBJ2-1, with D possibly being TRBD1 or TRBD2 (5 bases each). This CDR3 is built from 13 residues. Trimming shortened V by 2 bases and J by 9 bases, and 12 bases separated the two germline ends. CDR1 is SGHRS, CDR2 YFSETQ, per germline. CDR3 DNA, as far as it was read: TGCGCCAGCAGCTTCGAGGGGTACGGTGAG. Translating gives CASSFEGYGE. Given in full, the CDR3 is CASSFEGYGEQFF.

This clone was recorded at least ten times. Read data end 3 residues before the CDR3 end; the end is taken from the germline J gene. The chain combines TRBV30 with TRBJ1-1; no clear D. Trimming stripped 0 bases from V and 1 base from J, with 6 bases between. This CDR3 region has 13 residues. Germline assignment: CDR1 GTSNPN and CDR2 SVGIG (reference sequence). CDR3 in amino acids: CAWSVNRNTEAFF. Incomplete CDR3 DNA: TGTGCCTGGAGTGTGAACAGGAACACTGAA.

This clone has ten or more counts. One end of the junction varies from germline; a read error may be responsible. The read halts 3 residues ahead of the CDR3 end, with the missing end drawn from the germline J gene. This chain uses TRBV20-1 with TRBJ1-5, with TRBD1 matching over 9 bases. Germline loops: CDR1 DFQATT, CDR2 SNEGSKA (reference sequence). There are 16 residues in the CDR3. The CDR3 bases that were read are TGCAGTGCTTTAACAGGGGGCTGGGCTAGCGATCAGCCC. Amino acid sequence: CSALTGGWASDQP. The full CDR3 protein reads CSALTGGWASDQPQHF.

This clone was seen at least ten times. Sequencing ends 3 residues short of the CDR3 end; the germline J gene provides the rest. The gene calls are TRBV28 and TRBJ1-3; TRBD1 matches at 7 bases. The CDR3 runs 14 residues. Germline V lookup: CDR1 MDHEN, CDR2 SYDVKM. Losses at the gene ends were 6 bases for V and 2 bases for J; bases not matched to a gene: 4. The CDR3 DNA, read in part, is TGTGCCAGCAGCGAAACAGGGGCTGGAAACACC. This translates into CASSETGAGNT. The CDR3 in full is CASSETGAGNTIYF.

This clone came up many times. The read halts 3 residues ahead of the CDR3 end, with the missing end drawn from the germline J gene. The J gene is TRBJ2-3, the V gene TRBV7-9, with a possible D match to TRBD2 (5 bases). Germline V gene lookup returns CDR1 SEHNR and CDR2 FQNEAQ (reference sequence). Trimming left V 0 bases short and J 1 base short, with 5 bases between. The CDR3 contains 14 residues. The CDR3 here is CASSLAGGTDTQYF. Incomplete CDR3 DNA: TGTGCCAGCAGCTTAGCCGGGGGCACAGATACG.

This clone was seen many times. The read terminates 3 residues ahead of where the CDR3 ends, so the germline J gene completes it. The chain couples TRBV30 to TRBJ2-1, with 9 bases lining up with TRBD2. Germline V gene lookup returns CDR1 GTSNPN and CDR2 SVGIG (reference sequence). The trim removed 6 bases at V and 4 bases at J, leaving 13 bases unmatched. This CDR3 is 16 amino acids long. The CDR3 bases that were read are TGTGCCTGCCCCAACACAGCTAGCGGGGTATACAATGAG. Protein sequence: CACPNTASGVYNE. The whole CDR3 sequence reads CACPNTASGVYNEQFF.

This clone was recorded many times. The CDR3 end is not reached by the read, which stops 3 residues before it; the germline J gene fills it in. This chain joins TRBV19 and TRBJ1-2; D possibly corresponds to TRBD1 (5 bases). The germline CDR1 and CDR2 sequences are LNHDA and SQIVND (reference sequence). CDR3 length equals 10 residues. V was cut by 11 bases and J by 4 bases, with 8 bases left in between. The sequenced part of the CDR3 DNA is TGTGCCCAAGGGGCCTATGGC. It codes for CAQGAYG. The full CDR3 protein is CAQGAYGYTF.

This clone was counted ten times or more. The CDR3 extends 3 residues past the end of the read, so its final part is completed from the germline J gene. The chain carries TRBV6-2 or TRBV6-3 and TRBJ1-5; D ambiguous. This CDR3 is 14 amino acids long. The V and J ends lost 2 bases and 3 bases respectively, with 8 bases between them. The germline gives CDR1 MNHEY, CDR2 SVGEGT. The chain's CDR3 is CASSYSEANQPQHF. CDR3 DNA (partial): TGTGCCAGCAGTTACAGCGAGGCCAATCAGCCC.

This clone was counted many times. The CDR3 goes on 3 residues after the read ends, and that part is filled in from the germline J gene. The chain recombines TRBV6-1 with TRBJ2-7; TRBD1 aligns across 11 bases. The length of the CDR3 is 15 residues. After removal of 3 bases from V and 3 bases from J, the junction contained 4 bases not matched to a gene. Germline V gene data show CDR1 as MNHNS and CDR2 as SASEGT. The CDR3 reads CASSDVGTGGYEQYF. CDR3 DNA, as far as it was read: TGTGCCAGCAGTGACGTAGGGACAGGGGGCTACGAG.

This clone occurred many times. Coverage ceases 3 residues before the CDR3 finishes, and the germline J gene fills in the end. V gene TRBV7-2 combines with J gene TRBJ2-2, with 7 bases fitting TRBD2. There are 14 residues in the CDR3. CDR1 is SGHTA and CDR2 is FQGNSA in the germline V gene. The junction had 1 base not matched to a gene; V was cut back by 1 base and J by 5 bases. This chain's CDR3 is CASSLGGGTGELFF. The sequenced CDR3 bases are TGTGCCAGCAGCTTAGGGGGGGGGACCGGGGAG.

This clone showed up many times. The CDR3 goes on 3 residues after the read ends, and that part is filled in from the germline J gene. This sequence joins TRBV13 and TRBJ2-1; 7 bases fit TRBD2. The CDR3 sequence is 17 residues long. The germline gives CDR1 PRHDT, CDR2 FYEKMQ (reference sequence). V gave up 5 bases and J gave up 6 bases; unmatched junction bases: 16. Incomplete CDR3 DNA: TGTGCCAGCAGCCCAAACAGCGGGGACCACCCGCTCAATGAG. Protein: CASSPNSGDHPLNE. The full-length CDR3 reads as CASSPNSGDHPLNEQFF.

This clone was observed many times. The read ends 3 residues before the CDR3 terminus; that terminus is restored from the germline J gene. The chain employs TRBV19 and TRBJ1-4, with 7 positions matching TRBD1. After removal of 1 base from V and 4 bases from J, the junction contained 0 bases not matched to a gene. The CDR3 extends over 14 amino acids. Per germline, CDR1 LNHDA and CDR2 SQIVND (reference sequence). The CDR3 bases that were read are TGTGCCAGTAGTATAGGACAGGGTAATGAAAAA. This translates into CASSIGQGNEK. Given in full, the CDR3 is CASSIGQGNEKLFF.

The sample holds a few counts of this clone. The sequence runs out 3 residues before the end of the CDR3; the remainder is reconstructed from the germline J gene. The chain joins TRBV7-2 to TRBJ2-7; the D gene is possibly TRBD2 (7 bases). Trimming cost V 7 bases and J 4 bases, with 20 bases left between them. The CDR3 has 15 residues. Per the germline V gene, CDR1 is SGHTA and CDR2 is FQGNSA. The CDR3 bases that were read are TGTGCCAGCATTTTTCTGGGGGGGCCGGCATACGAG. This gives the protein CASIFLGGPAYE. The complete CDR3 protein is CASIFLGGPAYEQYF.

This clone was observed at least ten times. The CDR3 goes on 3 residues after the read ends, and that part is filled in from the germline J gene. Within the sample, other DNA sequences also encode this same CDR3. The rearrangement joins TRBV20-1 to TRBJ1-2; TRBD1 matches at 9 bases. Germline CDR1 and CDR2: DFQATT and SNEGSKA (reference sequence). V lost 6 bases to trimming and J lost 4 bases; unmatched junction nucleotides: 3. The CDR3 runs to 12 residues. Here the CDR3 reads CSAPGQGYGYTF. The sequenced part of the CDR3 DNA is TGCAGTGCCCCGGGACAGGGCTATGGC.

Ten or more counts support this clone. The read comes to an end 3 residues before the CDR3 does, leaving the germline J gene to fill in the end. This sequence joins TRBV7-6 and TRBJ2-3; 12 bases map to TRBD2. Germline CDR1 and CDR2: SGHVS and FNYEAQ. V shed 5 bases and J 3 bases; nucleotides not matched to a gene: 6. CDR3 length: 16 residues. Here the CDR3 reads CASSNRLAGATDTQYF. CDR3 DNA, as far as it was read: TGTGCCAGCAGCAACCGACTAGCGGGAGCAACAGATACG.

With respect to this clone: The read halts 3 residues ahead of the CDR3 end, with the missing end drawn from the germline J gene. The rearrangement uses TRBV7-9 and TRBJ1-6, with D hard to call. This CDR3 spans 13 amino acids. CDR1 and CDR2 from the germline V gene are SEHNR and FQNEAQ (reference sequence). The CDR3 protein is CVIPDSANSPLHF. The sequenced part of the CDR3 DNA is TGTGTCATCCCTGACTCGGCAAATTCACCC.

In this sample, this clone turned up a few times. The read finishes 3 residues shy of the CDR3 end, and the germline J gene is used to complete it. The V gene is TRBV30, the J gene TRBJ1-2; no reliable D call. This CDR3 comprises 11 residues. The germline gives CDR1 GTSNPN, CDR2 SVGIG (reference sequence). The DNA read from the CDR3 is TGTGCCTGGAGTGCCACAGATACC. Translating gives CAWSATDT. The full CDR3 protein is CAWSATDTYTF.

There are many counts of this clone. The read ends 3 residues before the CDR3 terminus; that terminus is restored from the germline J gene. The chain couples TRBV11-1 to TRBJ2-3, with TRBD1 matching 9 bases. Germline V gene data show CDR1 as SGHAT and CDR2 as FQDESV (reference sequence). The CDR3 extends over 14 amino acids. The ends lost 5 bases at V and 3 bases at J; junction bases unmatched: 3. The CDR3 DNA, read in part, is TGTGCCAGCAGCGCTGGACAGGGGACAGATACG. Residues: CASSAGQGTDT. The full CDR3 protein reads CASSAGQGTDTQYF.

In its sample, this clone was seen many times. The read comes to an end 3 residues before the CDR3 does, leaving the germline J gene to fill in the end. This sequence joins TRBV19 and TRBJ2-3; 10 bases map to TRBD2. The CDR3 is made up of 16 amino acids. Looked up from germline, CDR1 is LNHDA and CDR2 is SQIVND (reference sequence). V shed 5 bases and J 0 bases; nucleotides not matched to a gene: 5. CDR3 loop: CASSAPLAGSTDTQYF. Incomplete CDR3 DNA: TGTGCCAGTAGTGCCCCACTAGCGGGAAGCACAGATACG.

In this sample, this clone turned up many times. The CDR3 goes on 3 residues after the read ends, and that part is filled in from the germline J gene. V and J are TRBV4-1 and TRBJ2-5; D remains ambiguous. CDR1 is MGHRA, CDR2 YSYEKL, per germline. The CDR3 runs to 14 residues. The V and J ends lost 1 base and 2 bases respectively, with 8 bases between them. CDR3 protein: CASSQGPGQETQYF. The CDR3 bases that were read are TGCGCCAGCAGCCAAGGCCCAGGACAAGAGACC.